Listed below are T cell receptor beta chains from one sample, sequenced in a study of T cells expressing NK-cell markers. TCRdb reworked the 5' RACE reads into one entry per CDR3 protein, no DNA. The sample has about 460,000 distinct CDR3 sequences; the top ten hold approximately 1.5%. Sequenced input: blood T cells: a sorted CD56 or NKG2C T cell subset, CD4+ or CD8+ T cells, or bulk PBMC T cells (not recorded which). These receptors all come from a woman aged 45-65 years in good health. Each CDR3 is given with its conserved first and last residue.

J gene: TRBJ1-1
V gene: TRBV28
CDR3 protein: CASSFTGPRRTEAFF

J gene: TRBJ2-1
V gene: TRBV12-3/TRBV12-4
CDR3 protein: CASSNSGYSYNEQFF

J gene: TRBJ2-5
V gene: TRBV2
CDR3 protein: CASSWWQTNKETQYF

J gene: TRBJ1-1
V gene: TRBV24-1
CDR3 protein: CATSEGVNTEAFF

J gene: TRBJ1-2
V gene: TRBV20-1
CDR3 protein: CSASDRGILGYTF

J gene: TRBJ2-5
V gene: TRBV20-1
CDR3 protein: CSAFTVRGQGFAQETQYF

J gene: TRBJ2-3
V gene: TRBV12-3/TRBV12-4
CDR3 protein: CASSLAGLAGAQYF

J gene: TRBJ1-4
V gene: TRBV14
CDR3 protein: CASSQRLTNEKLFF

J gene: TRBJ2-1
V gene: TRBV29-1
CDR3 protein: CSAGGPHEQFF

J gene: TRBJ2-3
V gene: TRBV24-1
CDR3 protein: CATSDLLAGAPDTQYF

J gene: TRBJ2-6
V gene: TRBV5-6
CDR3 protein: CASSRTGDGANVLTF

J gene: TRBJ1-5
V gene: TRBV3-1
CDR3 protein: CASRHRRYSNQPQHF

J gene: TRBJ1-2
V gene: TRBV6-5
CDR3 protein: CASTSGGNYGYTF

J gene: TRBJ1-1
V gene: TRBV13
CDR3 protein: CASSNLDRVQGNTEAFF

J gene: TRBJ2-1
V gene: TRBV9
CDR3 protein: CASSVEGIGGVDNEQFF

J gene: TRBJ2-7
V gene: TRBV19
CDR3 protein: CASSIRTSGTRLGEQYF

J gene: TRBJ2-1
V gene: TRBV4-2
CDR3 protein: CASSQDSSLSGRAVEQFF

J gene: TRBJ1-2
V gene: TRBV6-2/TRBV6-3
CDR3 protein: CASSYSHGYTF

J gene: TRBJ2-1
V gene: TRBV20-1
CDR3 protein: CSATKYRAGYNEQFF

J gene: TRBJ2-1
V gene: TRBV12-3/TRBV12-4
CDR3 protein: CASSFGGQGPEQFF

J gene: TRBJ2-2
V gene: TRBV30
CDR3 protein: CAWRTGTANTGELFF

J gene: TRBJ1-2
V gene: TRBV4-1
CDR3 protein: CASSQGRNYGYTF

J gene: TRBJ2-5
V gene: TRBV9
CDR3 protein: CASSAQGTPQETQYF

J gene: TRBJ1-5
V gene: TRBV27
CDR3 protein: CASGEGQGRGNQPQHF

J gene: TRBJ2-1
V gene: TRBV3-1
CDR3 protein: CASNLAGNVHEQFF

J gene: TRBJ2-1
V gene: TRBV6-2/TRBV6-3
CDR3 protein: CASFLPVGLAGGEQFF

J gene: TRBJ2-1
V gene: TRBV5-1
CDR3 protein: CASRADAWEQFF

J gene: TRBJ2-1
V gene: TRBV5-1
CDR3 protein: CASSLGSGGGDEQFF

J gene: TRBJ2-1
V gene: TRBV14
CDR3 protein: CASSQEVLWGRNEQFF

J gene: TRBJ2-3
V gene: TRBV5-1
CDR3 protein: CASSNQDRAVSGMGTQYF

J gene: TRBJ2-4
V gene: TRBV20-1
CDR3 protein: CSAFPGPDNIQYF

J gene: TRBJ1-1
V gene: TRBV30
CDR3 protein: CAWSGLTGFVNTEAFF

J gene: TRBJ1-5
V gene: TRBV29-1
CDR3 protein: CSVGKGGNQPQHF

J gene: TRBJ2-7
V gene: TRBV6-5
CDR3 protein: CASSSTSTSYEQYF

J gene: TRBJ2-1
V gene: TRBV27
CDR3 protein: CASSFYGSDEQFF

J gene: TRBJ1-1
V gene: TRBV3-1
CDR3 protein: CASGHTGVEAFF

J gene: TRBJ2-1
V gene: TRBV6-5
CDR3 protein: CASSYDRASYNEQFF

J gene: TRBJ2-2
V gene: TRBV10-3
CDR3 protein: CATASQREGDFTGELFF

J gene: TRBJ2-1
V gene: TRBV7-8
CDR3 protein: CASSLARTRRNEQFF

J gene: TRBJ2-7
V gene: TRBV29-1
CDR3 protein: CSVAFRLAGFDEQYF

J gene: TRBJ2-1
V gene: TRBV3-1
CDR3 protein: CASSKIAGVLFF